This T cell receptor beta chain originates from a study of blood T cell repertoires in COVID-19. Whole-study context: Collection of acute and convalescent COVID-19 samples took place in the United States, Italy and Spain.

A single count supports this clone. Everyone who took part was about 18 to 90 years old, and they came from 24 US areas. Exposed enrollees had met someone with a PCR-confirmed or clinician-diagnosed COVID-19 case at some point within the 2 weeks before study entry. Original data processing: The assay estimated nucleated cells by amplifying reference gene primers. Data came from immunoSEQ multiplex PCR; TCRdb stores just in-frame clones and leaves some out. The V and J calls and clone size come from that table; D and trimming were worked out from the DNA. The data show about 270,000 clones, 91% seen once. With 4 bases clipped from V and 10 bases from J, the junction kept 7 bases outside the gene matches. The CDR3 runs to 14 residues. Germline CDR1 KGHDR, CDR2 SFDVKD.

The chain joins TRBV24-1 to TRBJ2-1, with TRBD2 matching 9 bases. This clonotype originated in a middle-aged man who had been exposed to COVID-19. Sequences were obtained from PBMCs or T cells enriched from blood (not recorded which). CDR3 nucleotides: TGTGCCACCAGTGAGGCTAGCGGGATTGGCGAGCAGTTCTTC. It is translated as CATSEASGIGEQFF.